The rows below give T cell receptor beta chains drawn from one sample of a study of memory CD4+ T cells and cytomegalovirus serostatus. Generated by immunoSEQ multiplex PCR, the TCRdb table keeps only in-frame clones and is missing some. The table shows tens of thousands of clones, with 74% occurring only once. The material sequenced was memory CD4+ T cells from blood. Source of these receptors: an adult in good health and CMV-seropositive. Each CDR3 is given with its conserved first and last residue. A D gene is named only where the DNA matches it firmly. Only some rows state a clone size, as once, few, many or a class for expanded clones.

TRBV19	TRBD1	TRBJ1-6	NA	TGTGCCAGTAGTACCCAACAGGGGGCGCATAATTCACCCCTCCACTTT	CASSTQQGAHNSPLHF
TRBV11-3	NA	TRBJ2-3	few	TGTGCCAGCAGCTCCGGGAAAGATACGCAGTATTTT	CASSSGKDTQYF
TRBV27	TRBD1	TRBJ1-5	NA	TGTGCCAGCAGTTTAGTTGGGACAGAGAGCAATCAGCCCCAGCATTTT	CASSLVGTESNQPQHF
TRBV13	NA	TRBJ2-3	NA	TGTGCCAGCAGCTTTGGACGCGAGAGCACAGATACGCAGTATTTT	CASSFGRESTDTQYF
TRBV28	TRBD1	TRBJ2-3	once	TGTGCCAGCAGTTTCGTAGGGACAGGGATCACAGATACGCAGTATTTT	CASSFVGTGITDTQYF
TRBV7-2	NA	TRBJ1-1	NA	TGTGCCAGCAGCTTAGCGTCAGGGTGGGGGGATGCTTTCTTT	CASSLASGWGDAFF
TRBV14	NA	TRBJ2-7	NA	TGTGCCAGCAGCCAAGGGCAGCTTAACTACGAGCAGTACTTC	CASSQGQLNYEQYF
TRBV5-4	TRBD1	TRBJ2-5	NA	TGTGCCAGCAGCTTGGGTGGGACAGGGTCAGAGACCCAGTACTTC	CASSLGGTGSETQYF
TRBV12-2	NA	TRBJ1-2	many	TGTGCAAGCCACACGTATGGCTACACCTTC	CASHTYGYTF
TRBV5-1	NA	TRBJ2-5	NA	TGCGCCAGCAGCTTCGGTTTAGGGCTGGAGACCCAGTACTTC	CASSFGLGLETQYF
TRBV4-3	NA	TRBJ1-1	NA	TGCGCCAGCAGCCAAGGTGCTACGTATGGGGGTGAAGCTTTCTTT	CASSQGATYGGEAFF
TRBV5-6	NA	TRBJ2-4	NA	TGTGCCAGCAGCGTAAGAGGGGGTCTGGACATTCAGTACTTC	CASSVRGGLDIQYF
TRBV19	NA	TRBJ1-4	few	TGTGCCAGTAGTATAGAGAAGGAGTCGGGGGAAAAACTGTTTTTT	CASSIEKESGEKLFF
TRBV7-9	TRBD2	TRBJ2-3	NA	TGTGCCAGCAGCTTAGCGTTAGCGGGGGGGACAGATACGCAGTATTTT	CASSLALAGGTDTQYF
TRBV7-9	TRBD1	TRBJ2-2	NA	TGTGCCAGCAGCCGAGACAGGGATGCCGGGGAGCTGTTTTTT	CASSRDRDAGELFF
TRBV27	NA	TRBJ1-2	NA	TGTGCCAGCAGTTTAGATGGGACTCCTGGCCCCCTCTATGGCTACACCTTC	CASSLDGTPGPLYGYTF
TRBV5-4	TRBD1	TRBJ1-1	NA	TGTGCCAGCAGCTCGCCGACAGGGGGCGGGGGGACTGAAGCTTTCTTT	CASSSPTGGGGTEAFF
TRBV6-1	TRBD1	TRBJ1-2	NA	TGTGCCAGCAGTGAAACCCTTACAGGGGCCTATGGCTACACCTTC	CASSETLTGAYGYTF
TRBV5-1	NA	TRBJ2-1	NA	TGCGCCAGCAGCTTGGCGTCTAGGTCCCACAATGAGCAGTTCTTC	CASSLASRSHNEQFF
TRBV6-5	TRBD2	TRBJ2-1	once	TGTGCCAGCCGCGGGACTAGGTTATACAATGAGCAGTTCTTC	CASRGTRLYNEQFF
TRBV6-1	NA	TRBJ1-2	NA	TGTGCCAGCCATGACAGGCGAAGGCTAGACTATGGCTACACCTTC	CASHDRRRLDYGYTF
TRBV5-8	NA	TRBJ1-5	NA	TGTGCCAGCAGCCTAACAGGGTATACCGATCAGCCCCAGCATTTT	CASSLTGYTDQPQHF
TRBV6-6	TRBD1	TRBJ2-3	NA	TGTGCCAGCAGTGGGACAGCTAGCACAGATACGCAGTATTTT	CASSGTASTDTQYF
TRBV6-6	TRBD1	TRBJ1-1	NA	TGTGCCAGCAGCCGGGGACAGGGTGTAGAAGCTTTCTTT	CASSRGQGVEAFF
TRBV7-2	TRBD2	TRBJ2-3	once	TGTGCCAGCAGCTTATTATTGTGGGCGGGGGACACAGATACGCAGTATTTT	CASSLLLWAGDTDTQYF